Sequencing of this T cell receptor beta chain was carried out in a study of blood T cell repertoires in COVID-19. In the original workflow: Amplified reference gene primers provided the basis for estimating nucleated cell counts. Sequencing used immunoSEQ multiplex PCR; TCRdb keeps in-frame clones, though not all of them. The V and J calls and clone size are taken from that table; D and trimming were inferred from the DNA. The data hold about 120,000 clones, with approximately 82% observed a single time. This CDR3 has 16 amino acids. Trimming removed 3 bases at V and 6 bases at J, with 18 bases between. Germline CDR1 ENHRY, CDR2 SYGVKD.

This TCR was recovered from a man between 70 and 80 years old with active or convalescent COVID-19. The chain links TRBV10-3 to TRBJ1-5, with D hard to call. Sequencing input: peripheral blood. CDR3 sequence (DNA): TGTGCCATCAGTGATCGAGCCCCCGGGGATGGTCAGCCCCAGCATTTT. It encodes CAISDRAPGDGQPQHF.